This T cell receptor (beta chain) stems from a study of vaccination and CD4 T cells after COVID-19. In the study overall: Overlapping spike peptides from SARS-CoV-2, HCoV-NL63, HCoV-OC43 and HCoV-229E served to stimulate the cells.

Treatment of the sample: approximately 9-day PBMC culture with coronavirus spike peptide pools or control peptides (ViraFEST assay). Cultured CD4+ T cell DNA was sequenced using the Oncomine TCR Beta short-read assay. Via MiXCR, TCRdb re-called the PCR reads, giving one row per CDR3 protein. The table has 15,000 to 20,000 distinct CDR3 sequences, less than 70% seen once. Study-wide findings and caveats: The great majority, 304 of 307 vaccine-specific clones, proved spike mono-reactive in convalescent patients.

This CDR3 is 16 amino acids long. CDR1 is SEHNR and CDR2 is FQNEAQ in the germline V gene (reference sequence). V lost 1 base and J lost 7, with 17 bases in between. This clonotype was picked up a small number of times. The antigen remains undetermined. V is TRBV7-9 and J is TRBJ2-1; D remains unclear. This sequence originates from a human donor who had recovered from COVID-19. The sample was CD4+ T cells from blood, cultured in vitro. In DNA form, the CDR3 reads TGTGCCAGCAGCTTAGAGGCACCCGGTCCCTCGAATGAGCAGTTCTTC. This sequence encodes CASSLEAPGPSNEQFF.